Detailed here is one T cell receptor beta chain. Other DNA sequences in this specimen translate into the identical CDR3. The data stem from a study of long-term antiretroviral therapy in people with HIV. Whole-study context: Samples collected earliest predate the 2015 immediate-ART recommendation by about a decade.

They ran version v3.0 of the immunoSEQ assay at survey level. TCRdb keeps only in-frame clones here, not all; method: immunoSEQ multiplex PCR. The table has 30,000 or so clones, approximately 87% seen once. The CDR3 spans 11 residues. Germline V gene data show CDR1 as LNHDA and CDR2 as SQIVND (reference sequence). The ends were cut back, 5 bases at V and 1 base at J, with 3 bases in the middle. The sample in question was unsorted PBMCs, obtained 0.5 years after starting antiretroviral therapy. V is TRBV19 and J is TRBJ2-7, with D unclear. The clonotype comes from a woman aged 18-29 years with HIV. The CDR3 DNA is TGTGCCAGTAGTGATTCCTACGAGCAGTACTTC. Translated, it gives CASSDSYEQYF.